These 31 T cell receptor beta chains came from one sample sequenced in a study of glioma-infiltrating T cells. Amplification of TCR alpha and beta CDR3 regions from RNA used iRepertoire nested multiplex PCR. From the multiplex PCR reads, TCRdb called clonotypes with MiXCR, one entry per CDR3 protein. The sample contains a few hundred thousand distinct CDR3 sequences, approximately 42% of which appear only once. Sequenced sample: glioma tissue, nonneoplastic brain tissue, or PBMCs (not recorded which). These TCRs come from a human donor with low-grade glioma or glioblastoma, undergoing nonglioma brain surgery, or in good health (not recorded which).

Concerning this clonotype: A single base separates this from a much larger clone, so it may be a read error. The chain carries TRBV24-1 and TRBJ2-6; weak D call: TRBD1 (7 bases). Trimming cost V 4 bases and J 4 bases, with 13 bases left between them. Germline-derived CDR1 and CDR2 are KGHDR and SFDVKD. This CDR3 is 16 amino acids long. As DNA, the CDR3 is TGTGCCACCAGTGAGGCAGGGGGGTACGGGGCCAACGTCCTGACTTTC. Amino acid sequence: CATSEAGGYGANVLTF.

This clonotype has ten or more counts. CDR3 sequence reads: CASSSSRATGYGETQYF. Here the CDR3 DNA reads TGTGCCAGCAGTTCCTCGAGGGCGACAGGGTATGGGGAGACCCAGTACTTC. The J gene is TRBJ2-5, the V gene TRBV6-5; TRBD1 aligns across 7 bases. This CDR3 has 17 residues. In germline, CDR1 is MNHEY, CDR2 SVGAGI. J gave up 5 bases and V 4 bases, and 16 bases lay outside the gene matches.

This clonotype was detected only a few times. The rearrangement links TRBV28 to TRBJ2-2; D unclear. Per the germline V gene, CDR1 is MDHEN and CDR2 is SYDVKM. The CDR3 covers 14 residues. Trimming removed 2 bases at V and 6 bases at J, with 10 bases between. CDR3 coding DNA: TGTGCCAGCAGTTTAATTGCTGTGGCCGGGGAGCTGTTTTTT. It codes for CASSLIAVAGELFF.

The chain combines TRBV11-3 with TRBJ2-2; 9 bases match TRBD1. J gave up 5 bases and V 4 bases, and 2 bases lay outside the gene matches. The CDR3 sequence is 14 residues long. Germline assignment: CDR1 SGHNT and CDR2 YENEEA. The CDR3 nucleotides are TGTGCCAGCAGCTCTGGACAGGGGACCGGGGAGCTGTTTTTT. As protein: CASSSGQGTGELFF.

Comments on this clonotype: The germline gene is not matched at one end of the junction; a read error may be the cause. This chain connects TRBV7-2 to TRBJ1-3; the D gene is possibly TRBD1 (6 bases). This CDR3 contains 16 residues. Germline lookup yields CDR1 SGHTA and CDR2 FQGNSA. The CDR3 coding sequence is TGTGCCAGCAGCCCGTTAACAGGGATCTCTGGAAAAACCATATATTTT. Its translation: CASSPLTGISGKTIYF.

As for this clonotype: This may be a read error: a much more frequent sequence differs by one nucleotide. The chain recombines TRBV6-1 with TRBJ1-2; D call uncertain. The CDR3 runs to 15 residues. The germline gives CDR1 MNHNS, CDR2 SASEGT. The CDR3 sequence: CASSEAAIENYSYTF. The CDR3 region has the DNA TGTGCCAGCAGTGAAGCCGCAATAGAGAACTATAGCTACACCTTC.

The sample holds many counts of this clonotype. The chain employs TRBV28 and TRBJ1-2, with 8 positions matching TRBD1. The CDR3 loop spans 15 amino acids. The germline V gene encodes CDR1 MDHEN and CDR2 SYDVKM. The junction had 6 bases not matched to a gene; V was cut back by 1 base and J by 5 bases. CDR3 loop: CASSLFRGRRYGYTF. The CDR3 nucleotides are TGTGCCAGCAGTTTATTCAGGGGGCGCCGGTATGGCTACACCTTC.

This clonotype has just a few counts. The chain couples TRBV6-1 to TRBJ2-7; D may be TRBD1 (5 bases). CDR1 is MNHNS, CDR2 SASEGT, per germline. The CDR3 totals 16 residues. With 0 bases removed from V and 5 bases from J, the gap between germline ends came to 17 bases. The CDR3 sequence: CASSEAGLEVYHEQYF. CDR3 nucleotide sequence: TGTGCCAGCAGTGAAGCGGGGCTCGAGGTATACCACGAGCAGTACTTC.

This clonotype was counted many times. The V call is TRBV20-1, the J call TRBJ2-3; TRBD1 might be the D (6 bases). The germline gives CDR1 DFQATT, CDR2 SNEGSKA (reference sequence). The CDR3 consists of 15 residues. V shed 3 bases and J shed 0 bases, with 13 bases lying between them. The CDR3 nucleotides are TGCAGTGCTAGCCAGAGACAGGCGAGCACAGATACGCAGTATTTT. This codes for CSASQRQASTDTQYF.

This clonotype was picked up one time. The chain couples TRBV29-1 to TRBJ2-1; D gene uncertain. Germline CDR1 is SQVTM and CDR2 is ANQGSEA. V dropped 4 bases and J dropped 0 bases, with 16 bases sitting between them. The CDR3 length is 16 residues. For the CDR3, the DNA is TGCAGCGTTGGTCCCTTCGGCCAGAGCTCCTACAATGAGCAGTTCTTC. Amino acids: CSVGPFGQSSYNEQFF.

This clonotype was seen at least ten times. The chain is built from TRBV6-2 or TRBV6-3 and TRBJ1-1, with 9 bases identical to TRBD1. This CDR3 spans 14 amino acids. The germline V gene has CDR1 MNHEY and CDR2 SVGEGT. With 7 bases clipped from V and 5 bases from J, the junction kept 8 bases outside the gene matches. The CDR3 DNA is TGTGCCAGCACCTTTTCGGACAGGGGAACTGAAGCTTTCTTT. It yields the protein CASTFSDRGTEAFF.

Only a few counts were recorded for this clonotype. The chain combines TRBV20-1 with TRBJ1-5; no reliable D call. This CDR3 has 13 amino acids. CDR1 DFQATT and CDR2 SNEGSKA come from the germline V gene (reference sequence). The V end lost 3 bases, the J end lost 11 bases, and 17 bases lay between the germline ends. CDR3 sequence (DNA): TGCAGTGCTAGGGACCCTAGGAGGGTTGCCCAGCATTTT. Translation gives CSARDPRRVAQHF.

In its sample, this clonotype was seen a few times. The CDR3 protein is CASSSYDRAPYYEQYF. The CDR3 bases are TGTGCCAGCAGTTCCTATGACAGGGCCCCCTACTACGAGCAGTACTTC. The chain combines TRBV27 with TRBJ2-7; 7 bases agree with TRBD1. Trimming took 4 bases from V and 3 from J; bases not matched to a gene: 12. The CDR3 is 16 amino acids. Looked up from germline, CDR1 is MNHEY and CDR2 is SMNVEV (reference sequence).

Details on this clonotype: This may come from a read error, since a much larger clone is one base off. The J gene is TRBJ2-1, the V gene TRBV6-4; D could derive from TRBD1 or TRBD2 (5 bases each). This CDR3 comprises 12 residues. Germline V gene lookup returns CDR1 MRHNA and CDR2 SNTAGT. V was trimmed by 5 bases and J by 15 bases, leaving 17 bases between them. The CDR3 loop reads CASSIRDPPGFF. CDR3 bases: TGTGCCAGCAGTATCCGGGACCCCCCTGGGTTCTTC.

This clonotype was picked up many times. The chain carries TRBV28 and TRBJ2-7, with 9 nucleotides matching TRBD1. Germline V gene sequence: CDR1 MDHEN, CDR2 SYDVKM. With V trimmed by 4 bases and J by 0 bases, 4 bases remained unmatched. The CDR3 is 15 residues long. CDR3 protein: CASSWGTGSSYEQYF. The CDR3 DNA follows: TGTGCCAGCAGTTGGGGGACAGGGAGCTCCTACGAGCAGTACTTC.

This clonotype was seen at least ten times. The V gene is TRBV24-1, the J gene TRBJ2-1; 8 bases are shared with TRBD2. Per the germline V gene, CDR1 is KGHDR and CDR2 is SFDVKD. J was trimmed by 0 bases and V by 7 bases; bases with no gene match: 4. The CDR3 contains 15 residues. CDR3 amino acids: CATRAAGGSYNEQFF. The CDR3 DNA sequence: TGTGCCACCAGGGCCGCGGGGGGCTCCTACAATGAGCAGTTCTTC.

V gene TRBV27 combines with J gene TRBJ2-1; 7 nucleotides agree with TRBD2. The length of the CDR3 is 16 residues. Per the germline V gene, CDR1 is MNHEY and CDR2 is SMNVEV (reference sequence). V trimming: 6 bases; J trimming: 6 bases; junction bases outside the gene matches: 14. CDR3 sequence: CASRNLAEGSSNEQFF. Here the CDR3 DNA reads TGTGCCAGCAGAAACCTAGCGGAAGGGAGTAGCAATGAGCAGTTCTTC.

The chain uses TRBV7-2 and TRBJ2-2; the D gene could be TRBD1 or TRBD2 (5 bases each). The V end lost 6 bases, the J end lost 6 bases, and 17 bases lay between the germline ends. Germline V gene data show CDR1 as SGHTA and CDR2 as FQGNSA. The CDR3 is made up of 15 amino acids. CDR3 nucleotide sequence: TGTGCCAGCAGAACTGGACGGGGCGGCGCCGGGGAGCTGTTTTTT. Its protein product is CASRTGRGGAGELFF.

Regarding this clonotype: A much more abundant neighbour one base away suggests this may be a read error. As DNA, the CDR3 is TGTGCCAGCAGTTCAACAGGACTTCATAATGCCACGAGTCTGTACTTC. Encoded protein: CASSSTGLHNATSLYF. J is TRBJ2-7 and V is TRBV27; the D call may be TRBD1 or TRBD2 (5 bases each). The germline V gene has CDR1 MNHEY and CDR2 SMNVEV (reference sequence). Trimming left V 4 bases short and J 12 bases short, with 28 bases between. This CDR3 region has 16 residues.

In the case of this clonotype: One end of the junction is discordant with germline, which a read error may explain. The chain recombines TRBV4-3 with TRBJ1-2, with 9 bases aligning to TRBD1. Germline V gene sequence: CDR1 LGHNA, CDR2 YSLEER. The length of the CDR3 is 15 residues. The CDR3 sequence is CASSQRTGVYYGYIF. The CDR3 nucleotides read TGCGCCAGCAGCCAGCGGACAGGGGTTTATTATGGCTACATCTTC.

This chain connects TRBV28 to TRBJ2-6; no clear D. Germline CDR1 MDHEN, CDR2 SYDVKM. Trimming removed 5 bases from V and 0 bases from J, with 11 bases in between. The CDR3 covers 16 residues. CDR3 amino acids: CASSPPWASGANVLTF. CDR3 DNA sequence: TGTGCCAGCAGTCCACCATGGGCCTCTGGGGCCAACGTCCTGACTTTC. Combining the CDR3 with reference TRBV28 and TRBJ2-6 gives the whole variable domain DVKVTQSSRYLVKRTGEKVFLECVQDMDHENMFWYRQDPGLGLRLIYFSYDVKMKEKGDIPEGYSVSREKKERFSLILESASTNQTSMYLCASSPPWASGANVLTFGAGSRLTVL.

This clonotype was counted many times. The chain recombines TRBV20-1 with TRBJ1-6, with 7 bases identical to TRBD1. From germline, CDR1 is DFQATT and CDR2 SNEGSKA (reference sequence). The CDR3 runs 15 residues. V lost 2 bases, J lost 8 bases, and 9 bases stayed unmatched. The CDR3 loop is CSARKGRGIYSPLHF. CDR3 nucleotide sequence: TGCAGTGCTAGAAAGGGCAGGGGGATTTATTCACCCCTCCACTTT.

With respect to this clonotype: A clone one base away is much larger, so this may be a read error. The chain couples TRBV20-1 to TRBJ1-5; D is unclear. Per the germline V gene, CDR1 is DFQATT and CDR2 is SNEGSKA (reference sequence). The CDR3 spans 13 residues. The CDR3 DNA follows: TGCAGTGCTAGAGGAGTACTGGCTGAGCCCCATCATTTT. Encoded protein: CSARGVLAEPHHF.

The gene calls are TRBV7-2 and TRBJ1-1; perhaps TRBD1 as D (5 bases). The V and J ends lost 3 bases and 1 base respectively, with 12 bases between them. Germline V gene sequence: CDR1 SGHTA, CDR2 FQGNSA. This CDR3 has 15 amino acids. CDR3 DNA sequence: TGTGCCAGCAGCTTGGACCTCGGGGCGAACACTGAAGCTTTCTTT. This gives the protein CASSLDLGANTEAFF.

CDR3: CASKPGRVNTGELFF. CDR3 DNA sequence: TGTGCCAGCAAACCGGGGAGGGTGAACACCGGGGAGCTGTTTTTT. The rearrangement joins TRBV5-4 to TRBJ2-2; 7 nucleotides align to TRBD2. The V and J ends lost 6 bases and 1 base, in that order; junction bases with no gene match: 6. CDR1 is SGHNT, CDR2 YYREEE, per germline (reference sequence). The CDR3 covers 15 residues.

A note on this clonotype: The junction shows a germline mismatch at one end, possibly a read error. The CDR3 region has the DNA TGTGCCGGCAGCCTGGACCTCCAGACAGCGAACACTGAAGCTTTCTTT. Protein product: CAGSLDLQTANTEAFF. The chain uses TRBV4-2 and TRBJ1-1; possibly TRBD1 for D (5 bases). Germline assignment: CDR1 LGHNA and CDR2 YNFKEQ. The CDR3 runs 16 residues.

The V call is TRBV20-1, the J call TRBJ2-2, with D perhaps matching TRBD2 (5 bases). This CDR3 spans 16 amino acids. Trimming took off 5 bases at V and 2 bases at J, with 18 bases between the two ends. Germline CDR1 reads DFQATT; CDR2 reads SNEGSKA (reference sequence). The CDR3 DNA is TGCAGTGCTCTTCGGACTGGGCGTAAAAACACCGGGGAGCTGTTTTTT. Its protein is CSALRTGRKNTGELFF.

This clonotype was recorded once. A much bigger clone sits one base away, suggesting this may be a read error. This rearrangement joins TRBV4-1 to TRBJ2-3, with 9 bases fitting TRBD2. This CDR3 contains 15 residues. The V gene's germline CDR1 is MGHRA and CDR2 YSYEKL. CDR3 in DNA: TGCGCCCGCAGCCTCGGGCTAGCGGGGAGAGATACGCAGTATTTT. It specifies CARSLGLAGRDTQYF.

This clonotype was detected ten times or more. This rearrangement joins TRBV27 to TRBJ2-7; 7 bases map to TRBD1. Losses at the gene ends were 6 bases for V and 2 bases for J; bases not matched to a gene: 10. Germline V lookup: CDR1 MNHEY, CDR2 SMNVEV (reference sequence). The CDR3 covers 15 residues. The CDR3 DNA reads as TGTGCCAGCAGCTATACCCGGGACAGCACCTACGAGCAGTACTTC. Translating it yields CASSYTRDSTYEQYF.

The rearrangement uses TRBV10-3 and TRBJ1-5; possibly TRBD1 for D (5 bases). Trimming removed 3 bases at V and 0 bases at J, with 12 bases between. The CDR3 length is 16 residues. Germline V gene sequence: CDR1 ENHRY, CDR2 SYGVKD. The CDR3 DNA reads TGTGCCATCAGTGATGGGGAAAGGGGTAGCAATCAGCCCCAGCATTTT. It codes for CAISDGERGSNQPQHF.

This clonotype was observed once. Given a much more abundant clone one base away, this may be a read error. The chain joins TRBV20-1 to TRBJ2-7; the D gene could be TRBD1 or TRBD2 (6 bases each). Germline V gene data show CDR1 as DFQATT and CDR2 as SNEGSKA (reference sequence). V was cut by 1 base and J by 7 bases, with 23 bases left in between. The CDR3 is 16 amino acids. CDR3 sequence reads: CSARGRKGGFAREQYF. The CDR3 region has the DNA TGCAGTGCTAGAGGCCGCAAGGGGGGATTCGCTCGGGAGCAGTACTTC.